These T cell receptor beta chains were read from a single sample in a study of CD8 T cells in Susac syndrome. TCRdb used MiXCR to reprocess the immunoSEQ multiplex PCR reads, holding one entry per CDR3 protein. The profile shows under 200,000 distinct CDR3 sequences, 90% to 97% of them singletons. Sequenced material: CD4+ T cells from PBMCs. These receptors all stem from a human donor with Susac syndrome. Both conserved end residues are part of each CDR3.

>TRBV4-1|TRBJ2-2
CASSKWQSPGTGELFF
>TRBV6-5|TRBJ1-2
CASFSGYGYTF
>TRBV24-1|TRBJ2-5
CATSDPPSGGETQYF
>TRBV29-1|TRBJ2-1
CSVERHNEQFF
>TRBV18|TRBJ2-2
CASSPRQGVNTGELFF
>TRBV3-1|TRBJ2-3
CASSQRTDTQYF
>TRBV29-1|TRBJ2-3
CSVGGAGRGQDTQYF
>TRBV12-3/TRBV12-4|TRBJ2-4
CASSLALLGAMYF
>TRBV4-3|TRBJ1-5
CASSQERDQPQHF
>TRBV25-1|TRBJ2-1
CASSEVTPAYNEQFF
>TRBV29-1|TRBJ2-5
CSVGLTGTGETQYF
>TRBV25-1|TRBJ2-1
CASAKTSGGYNEQFF
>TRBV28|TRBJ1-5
CASLEGSGNQPQHF
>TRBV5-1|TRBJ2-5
CASSLDDRRQETQYF
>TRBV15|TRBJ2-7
CATRSVGAGAHEQYF
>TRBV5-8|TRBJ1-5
CASSLGQGESQPQHF